Each of the 13 T cell receptor beta chains below was sequenced from the same sample in a study of T cells in Graves' hyperthyroidism and ophthalmopathy. RNA transcripts were the template for amplifying TCR beta CDR3 regions. TCR CDR3 regions were first amplified by RT-PCR with HTBI primers. TCRdb redid the calling of the multiplex PCR reads with MiXCR, one entry per CDR3 protein. The sample includes some 500,000 distinct CDR3 sequences, around 15% seen only once; the top ten take approximately 32%. Material: blood. These receptors all come from a woman in her 30s with Graves' ophthalmopathy.

The table lists this clonotype with many counts. V and J are TRBV28 and TRBJ2-7, with D maybe TRBD2 (6 bases). Between the trimmed V and J ends, which lost 8 bases and 6 bases, there was a span of 14 bases. Germline lookup yields CDR1 MDHEN and CDR2 SYDVKM. The CDR3 runs 12 residues. In nucleotides, the CDR3 is TGTGCCAGCGGCGTGGGGACTCGCGAGCAGTACTTC. Translated: CASGVGTREQYF.

This chain connects TRBV29-1 to TRBJ2-3; 12 bases map to TRBD2. V lost 3 bases to trimming and J lost 1 base; unmatched junction nucleotides: 11. Per the germline V gene, CDR1 is SQVTM and CDR2 is ANQGSEA. The CDR3 spans 18 residues. The CDR3 reads CSVEAGLAGMGGTDTQYF. The CDR3 DNA reads as TGCAGCGTTGAGGCAGGACTAGCGGGAATGGGTGGCACAGATACGCAGTATTTT.

This clonotype was seen once. This sequence may be a read error, since a much larger clone differs from it by one base. The chain combines TRBV6-1 with TRBJ2-5; no clear D gene. This CDR3 is built from 13 residues. In germline, CDR1 is MNHNS, CDR2 SASEGT. CDR3 DNA: TGTGCCAGCACGCCTTTCTACCAAGAGACCCAGTGCTTC. Residues: CASTPFYQETQCF.

This clonotype came up a few times. The chain combines TRBV12-3 or TRBV12-4 with TRBJ1-3; no reliable D call. V was clipped by 6 bases and J by 2 bases, with 11 bases between them. The CDR3 has 14 amino acids. The DNA of the CDR3 is TGTGCCAGCAGATCCGGTAGGACTGGAAACACCATATATTTT. Translating gives CASRSGRTGNTIYF.

The chain joins TRBV7-9 to TRBJ1-3; D possibly corresponds to TRBD1 (5 bases). The CDR3 length is 17 residues. Germline V gene data show CDR1 as SEHNR and CDR2 as FQNEAQ (reference sequence). V was trimmed by 0 bases and J by 0 bases, leaving 12 bases between them. The CDR3 sequence: CASSLARASPSGNTIYF. CDR3 in DNA: TGTGCCAGCAGCTTAGCCAGGGCATCCCCCTCTGGAAACACCATATATTTT.

This clonotype showed up many times. The V gene is TRBV18, the J gene TRBJ1-5, with D perhaps TRBD1 (5 bases). CDR1 is KGHSH, CDR2 LQKENI, per germline. The ends were cut back, 6 bases at V and 2 bases at J, with 11 bases in the middle. The CDR3 consists of 14 residues. The CDR3 loop reads CASSRGDRNQPQHF. In DNA, the CDR3 is TGTGCCAGCTCCCGGGGGGATCGCAATCAGCCCCAGCATTTT.

This clonotype was counted ten times or more. The rearrangement joins TRBV29-1 to TRBJ2-3, with 9 bases that match TRBD1. CDR1 and CDR2 (germline): SQVTM, ANQGSEA. Trimming removed 6 bases from V and 2 bases from J; junction bases left unmatched: 6. The CDR3 loop spans 14 amino acids. The CDR3 bases are TGCAGCGTCGACCGGGACAGGGTCACAGATACGCAGTATTTT. Translated: CSVDRDRVTDTQYF.

This clonotype was observed many times. The CDR3 DNA sequence: TGTGCCAGCAGTTTTGGTGGCACAGAGGGTGGCTACACCTTC. It codes for CASSFGGTEGGYTF. The chain has TRBV12-3 or TRBV12-4 and TRBJ1-2, with D unclear. The V end was cut by 3 bases, the J end by 7 bases, with 15 bases between. The CDR3 runs to 14 residues.

CDR3 bases: TGCGCCAGCAGCCAGGAGGGACTAGCGGACCTGCTTTTGGGCGAGCAGTACTTC. Residues: CASSQEGLADLLLGEQYF. This chain uses TRBV4-1 with TRBJ2-7, with TRBD2 matching over 11 bases. This CDR3 has 18 amino acids. CDR1 is MGHRA, CDR2 YSYEKL, per germline. The trim removed 3 bases at V and 6 bases at J, leaving 16 bases unmatched.

In this sample, this clonotype turned up a few times. V and J are TRBV4-3 and TRBJ2-6; D may be TRBD2 (6 bases). Germline assignment: CDR1 LGHNA and CDR2 YSLEER. The CDR3 extends over 18 amino acids. V was trimmed by 4 bases and J by 0 bases, leaving 16 bases between them. The chain's CDR3 is CASSLEEGSSSGANVLTF. The CDR3 nucleotides are TGCGCCAGCAGCCTCGAGGAGGGGTCGAGCTCTGGGGCCAACGTCCTGACTTTC.

This clonotype was seen ten or more times. The chain links TRBV29-1 to TRBJ1-1, with TRBD1 as a possible D gene (6 bases). Trimming left V 7 bases short and J 0 bases short, with 18 bases between. Per germline, CDR1 SQVTM and CDR2 ANQGSEA. This CDR3 has 15 amino acids. The CDR3 DNA reads as TGCAGCGCGCGAGGGGGAGCAGGCATGAACACTGAAGCTTTCTTT. This translates into CSARGGAGMNTEAFF.

This clonotype was detected ten times or more. V and J are TRBV27 and TRBJ1-5, with D maybe TRBD1 (5 bases). Between the trimmed V and J ends, which lost 4 bases and 13 bases, there was a span of 20 bases. The CDR3 has 14 residues. Looked up from germline, CDR1 is MNHEY and CDR2 is SMNVEV (reference sequence). The CDR3 DNA sequence: TGTGCCAGCAGTTCTCAAACAGGTGAAGTCCTACAGCATTTT. It specifies CASSSQTGEVLQHF.

This clonotype appeared many times. The V and J genes are TRBV12-3 or TRBV12-4 and TRBJ1-1, with D possibly being TRBD1 (5 bases). The CDR3 is 14 amino acids. The V gene lost 2 bases and the J gene lost 6 bases, with 13 bases spanning the gap. CDR3 residues: CASSLLQGTAEAFF. CDR3 DNA: TGTGCCAGCAGTTTACTCCAGGGTACGGCTGAAGCTTTCTTT.